This TCR beta chain was recorded in a study of glioma-infiltrating T cells after dendritic cell vaccination (dated by TCRdb to about 2016). Regarding the complete study: The cohort included approximately 15 glioblastoma patients drawn from Phase I and II dendritic cell vaccination trials, of whom 9 were newly diagnosed and 6 had recurrent disease. The vaccine consisted of monocyte-derived dendritic cells cultured less than nine days with IL-4 and GM-CSF, then pulsed overnight with autologous tumor lysate. Each patient was given three intradermal dendritic cell vaccine injections, spaced two weeks apart, in the arm below the axilla. TCR sequencing metrics, including TIL content and tumor-blood repertoire overlap, were correlated with survival after dendritic cell vaccination. In glioblastoma patients vaccinated with dendritic cells, deep sequencing of TCR beta CDR3 regions served to measure the amount of tumor-infiltrating lymphocytes and to compare repertoires between tumor and blood. Between about 2002 and 2013, the patients were given dendritic cell vaccination pulsed with autologous tumor lysate. Results the study describes overall, beyond this receptor: The three-group TCR overlap response model was described as speculative and requiring prospective validation. Longer time to progression and overall survival after dendritic cell vaccination were predicted by higher estimated pretreatment TIL content. No direct relationship between TCR clonality and survival was found, suggesting a diverse polyclonal response may matter. The cohort was small and heterogeneous, with few patients having full blood and tumor sets and even fewer initial-recurrent tumor pairs.

Using the immunoSEQ assay, TCRB CDR3 regions were amplified from approximately 2.1 micrograms of genomic DNA, or from all available DNA when less than that was on hand. The multiplex PCR employed 60 forward primers targeting TCR V beta segments and 13 reverse primers targeting J beta segments. To estimate the number of reads per starting template, synthetic control templates were added to each sample at limiting dilution. The Illumina HiSeq System generated sequencing reads of 87 bp. The original methods were these. PCR and sequencing errors were removed by a nearest neighbor algorithm that merged closely related sequences. TCR overlap was defined as the percentage of unique tumor TCR beta sequences that were also found in the peripheral blood of the same patient. TCRdb limited this immuneACCESS table to in-frame rearrangements with V and J called. A share of clones is missing; checked studies link under half to unresolved V genes, and the rest is unexplained. V, J and clone size are those of that table, while D and trimming were read from the DNA. Across this sample there are fewer than 85,000 clones, with around 79% seen only once. The ten top clones hold 2.1% of the sample.

From a lookup of the germline V gene, CDR1 and CDR2 are SGHDT and YYEEEE. From V the trimming removes 1 base and from J it removes 2 bases, while the gene matches leave 3 bases of the junction unaccounted for. The CDR3 sequence holds 15 residues, the cysteine and phenylalanine included. Only the CDR3 part of the read is kept: 45 bases, read in frame from the first base. This clone was counted only a few times. It lacks a known antigen. The sample holds no much larger clone one base away, and base qualities are not on file. Selection of patients required sufficient residual fresh-frozen tumor tissue and over two years of available survival data. An isocitrate dehydrogenase mutation was not carried by any of the glioblastoma patients, although molecular status was otherwise variable. PBMC were collected before vaccination, two weeks after the third vaccination, and at tumor progression if progression occurred. Genomic DNA was extracted with the Qiagen DNeasy Blood extraction Kit.

The sequence joins TRBV5-6 to TRBJ1-1, with 9 bases matching TRBD1. The TCR originated in a human donor with glioblastoma. Sample: blood, taken before dendritic cell vaccination. The DNA is as follows: TGTGCCAGCAGCTTGTGGGACAGGGATAACACTGAAGCTTTCTTT. This encodes CASSLWDRDNTEAFF.